This T cell receptor (beta chain) was documented in a study of blood T cell repertoires in COVID-19. Study-wide context: Specimens from acute and convalescent COVID-19 originated in the United States, Italy and Spain. T cells, B-cell-depleted T cells, or PBMCs supplied cDNA or gDNA.

On this clone: This same CDR3 is encoded by further DNA sequences in the sample.

Authors' analysis steps: Reference gene primer amplification gave nucleated cell count estimates. Measured with immunoSEQ multiplex PCR; TCRdb has only the in-frame clones, and not every one. V and J calls plus clone size are reproduced from that table; the DNA served to infer D and trimming. The sample shows around 250,000 clones, about four fifths of them seen only once. Germline values: CDR1 SGDLS, CDR2 YYNGEE. The V end was cut by 0 bases, the J end by 5 bases, with 11 bases between. The CDR3 is 14 residues long. The chain uses TRBV9 and TRBJ2-5; a possible D gene is TRBD2 (7 bases). Sequenced: peripheral blood. The TCR comes from a man aged 50 to 59 with active or convalescent COVID-19. The CDR3 loop reads CASSVGGGRETQYF. DNA of the CDR3: TGTGCCAGCAGCGTAGGGGGGGGCCGGGAGACCCAGTACTTC.